The 6 T cell receptor beta chains listed next were all sequenced from one sample in a study of T cells in Graves' hyperthyroidism and ophthalmopathy. Using RNA transcripts as the source, TCR beta CDR3 regions were amplified. First-round RT-PCR targeting the TCR CDR3 was performed with the HTBI primer set. TCRdb used MiXCR to reprocess the multiplex PCR reads, holding one entry per CDR3 protein. The sample lists 640,000 or so distinct CDR3 sequences, 12% to 15% seen once, with less than 9% in the top ten. The specimen sequenced was blood. These TCRs come from a woman aged 18-29 years with Graves' ophthalmopathy.

This clonotype has more than one count but fewer than ten. This rearrangement joins TRBV6-1 to TRBJ1-5; no clear D. CDR1 and CDR2 (germline): MNHNS, SASEGT. The CDR3 sequence is 13 residues long. Trimming pared 5 bases from V and 5 bases from J, leaving 10 bases between. The CDR3: CASSPGWDQPQHF. CDR3 nucleotide sequence: TGTGCCAGCAGTCCTGGATGGGATCAGCCCCAGCATTTT.

There are many counts of this clonotype. This sequence joins TRBV6-1 and TRBJ2-1, with TRBD2 matching 13 bases. CDR3 size: 15 residues. The V gene end was trimmed by 6 bases and the J gene end by 9 bases; junction bases not matched to a gene: 8. The germline CDR1 and CDR2 sequences are MNHNS and SASEGT. In DNA form, the CDR3 reads TGTGCCAGCAGGCTTACTAGCGGGGGGGGCAGTGAGCAGTTCTTC. Its protein is CASRLTSGGGSEQFF.

This rearrangement joins TRBV20-1 to TRBJ2-7, with D possibly TRBD2 on 6 matching bases. CDR3 size: 12 residues. Germline-derived CDR1 and CDR2 are DFQATT and SNEGSKA (reference sequence). This chain's CDR3 is CSGSRSTYEQYF. The CDR3, as DNA: TGCAGCGGGAGTCGCTCAACCTACGAGCAGTACTTC.

This clonotype was detected many times. The chain carries TRBV28 and TRBJ1-5; D ambiguous. CDR1 is MDHEN, CDR2 SYDVKM, per germline. V shed 4 bases and J shed 3 bases, with 10 bases lying between them. The CDR3 is 14 residues long. The CDR3 is CASSYVSLNQPQHF. The CDR3 DNA is TGTGCCAGCAGTTACGTTTCTCTCAATCAGCCCCAGCATTTT. Using reference TRBV28 and TRBJ1-5 for the parts outside the CDR3, the full variable domain is DVKVTQSSRYLVKRTGEKVFLECVQDMDHENMFWYRQDPGLGLRLIYFSYDVKMKEKGDIPEGYSVSREKKERFSLILESASTNQTSMYLCASSYVSLNQPQHFGDGTRLSIL.

Comment on this clonotype: A read error is possible here, since a much larger clone lies one base away. The V and J genes are TRBV4-1 and TRBJ1-2; D is possibly TRBD1 (6 bases). The germline V and J ends were trimmed by 8 bases and 4 bases, with 17 bases remaining between them. Germline CDR1 MGHRA, CDR2 YSYEKL. The CDR3 is 14 amino acids. The CDR3 protein is CASGGRVFSYGYTF. The CDR3 DNA reads as TGCGCCAGCGGGGGCAGGGTTTTTTCCTATGGCTACACCTTC.

This sequence joins TRBV6-4 and TRBJ1-2; D is uncertain. This CDR3 region has 16 residues. V was clipped by 6 bases and J by 0 bases, with 17 bases between them. Germline lookup yields CDR1 MRHNA and CDR2 SNTAGT. DNA of the CDR3: TGTGCCAGCAGCGCGACACGGTCCACCGCTAACTATGGCTACACCTTC. Encoded protein: CASSATRSTANYGYTF.